The present T cell receptor (beta chain) was sequenced within a study of blood T cells in healthy people across ages. Turning to this clonotype: As yet, its antigen is unknown.

This CDR3 is 15 amino acids long. CDR1 MNHEY and CDR2 SMNVEV come from the germline V gene (reference sequence). Deletions cut 2 bases from V and 5 bases from J, with 13 bases between. For the second PCR, which ran for roughly 6 to 12 cycles, a sample-barcoded 5' primer and a J-beta primer mix were used. TCRdb reanalysed the 5' RACE reads using MiXCR and keeps one entry per CDR3 protein. The table lists over 1.5 million distinct CDR3 sequences, 49% of them singletons. Study-level results: The diversity estimates, figures obtained from one million T cells, were considered underestimates. A conclusive naive versus antigen-experienced comparison was prevented by the unsorted PBMCs. Both naive CD4+ cell counts and diversity were greater in long-lived donors than in aged donors.

The receptor was isolated from a middle-aged woman in good health. The rearrangement joins TRBV27 to TRBJ1-5; no clear D gene. Sequenced: blood. CDR3 residues: CASSLVGNSYQPQHF. CDR3 DNA sequence: TGTGCCAGCAGTTTAGTTGGTAACAGCTATCAGCCCCAGCATTTT.